This TCR beta chain was retrieved from a study of blood T cell repertoires in COVID-19 (dated by TCRdb to about 2020). Notes on the research overall: Samples from collaborators originated in the United States, Italy and Spain and spanned both the acute and convalescent phases of COVID-19. The material from the prospective study consisted of cDNA or gDNA derived from T cells, B-cell-depleted T cells, or PBMCs. The dataset comprised deeply sampled blood TCRbeta repertoires from subjects exposed to, actively infected with, or recovered from COVID-19. The repertoires were released in a freely available public database intended as a resource for research on the immune response to SARS-CoV-2. The samples were drawn from the first 160 participants of the ongoing ImmuneRACE study and from 1,254 subjects provided by 6 global collaborators. The sample metadata nearly always contained a de-identified subject ID, COVID-19 status, age in years and sex. HLA class I and class II types, where available, came from metadata supplied by the sample provider rather than from assay-based typing. The paper as a whole reports these results and caveats: The quantity of clinical and demographic metadata differed by source and by participant and was supplied without curation.

In Seattle, one collaborating source enrolled patients while the infection was active and tracked those patients longitudinally over the course of disease. Collaborating institutions collected whole blood in K2EDTA tubes following their own protocols. For TCRbeta analysis, collaborator samples were shipped as frozen whole blood, as isolated PBMCs, or as DNA extracted from either sample type. A note on this clone: Its recognized antigen is unknown. Base-call qualities are not available, and no considerably larger clone is one nucleotide away.

TCRbeta CDR3 regions were amplified from genomic DNA using the immunoSEQ Assay, a bias-controlled multiplex PCR. Per the authors' processing: Within the assay, amplification of reference gene primers was used to estimate how many nucleated cells each sample contained. Sequence reads were collapsed and filtered to measure the absolute abundance of every unique TCRbeta CDR3 rearrangement. For each sample, productive Simpson clonality was calculated by taking the square root of Simpson's diversity index across productive rearrangements. TCRdb obtained this table from immuneACCESS and retained in-frame rearrangements with V and J assigned. These tables miss some clones; where compared with another copy, unresolved V genes account for less than half of the shortfall, and the remainder is unexplained. The D gene and trimming were derived from the DNA, and the V and J assignments and clone size from that table. This sample lists 390,000 or so clones; about 89% were detected once. Over 9.5% of the sample rests with the top ten.

The CDR3 numbers 15 residues from cysteine through phenylalanine. The DNA shown is the 45-base CDR3, in frame from base 1. Germline trimming amounts to 5 bases on V and 4 bases on J, with 6 as the count of junction bases outside the gene matches. The CDR1 and CDR2 encoded by the germline V gene are KGHDR and SFDVKD. This TCR came from a woman in her twenties or thirties with COVID-19, enrolled during active disease. In this chain, TRBV24-1 is recombined with TRBJ2-3, with 9 central nucleotides matching TRBD2. The specimen sequenced was peripheral blood. For the CDR3, the sequence is CATSALAGTADTQYF. The DNA sequence is given as TGTGCCACCAGTGCGCTAGCGGGAACCGCAGATACGCAGTATTTT.